This T cell receptor beta chain was captured in a study of spatial heterogeneity in lung cancer. On the study more broadly: An average of more than ten raw reads was observed per unique TCR and UMI combination.

Time point indicated: sample taken at primary tumor resection. Unsorted whole RNA of tumor, nontumor lung or frozen PBMC was sequenced. Germline V gives CDR1 SGHKS, CDR2 YYEKEE (reference sequence). The length of the CDR3 is 18 residues. V dropped 3 bases and J dropped 4; count of bases not matched to a gene: 16. One entry per CDR3 protein results from TCRdb running MiXCR on the 5' RACE reads. The table has 50,000 to 65,000 distinct CDR3 sequences, roughly 7% seen once; the top ten hold around 2.6%. Sequenced material: PBMCs, taken at surgery. The chain joins TRBV5-5 to TRBJ1-2; 9 positions agree with TRBD1. This clonotype was obtained from a female donor with early-stage non-small cell lung cancer. As DNA, the CDR3 is TGTGCCAGCAGCTACCCGGGACAGGGCCACCCCCAAACCTATGGCTACACCTTC. It codes for CASSYPGQGHPQTYGYTF.